Here is one T cell receptor beta chain with its context. V lost 0 bases to trimming and J lost 4 bases, with 4 bases between them. There are 13 residues in the CDR3. CDR1 KGHSH and CDR2 LQKENI come from the germline V gene. Produced via immunoSEQ multiplex PCR; TCRdb's table is partial and in-frame only. The sample carries tens of thousands of clones, 92% recorded once. The sample comes from a study of T cell changes during pregnancy in multiple sclerosis. The chain has TRBV18 and TRBJ1-5; no definite D call. The specimen comprised peripheral blood, sampled after pregnancy. This TCR was sampled from a female donor with multiple sclerosis, enrolled in a pregnancy study. In DNA, the CDR3 is TGTGCCAGCTCACCACCCCAGAATCAGCCCCAGCATTTT. This translates into CASSPPQNQPQHF.